These 8 T cell receptor beta chains came from one sample sequenced in a study of T cell responses to AZD1222 COVID-19 vaccine. Here immunoSEQ multiplex PCR was the method, and the copy in TCRdb shows in-frame clones only, minus some. The data contain 150,000 or so clones, approximately 91% of them singletons. This specimen was peripheral blood, taken 28 days after the second AZD1222 dose. These receptors were taken from an adult who received the AZD1222 COVID-19 vaccine.

This clone was detected once. This chain connects TRBV5-1 to TRBJ2-1, with 8 positions matching TRBD2. Germline-derived CDR1 and CDR2 are SGHRS and YFSETQ. V trimming: 0 bases; J trimming: 12 bases; junction bases outside the gene matches: 14. There are 16 residues in the CDR3. CDR3 nucleotide sequence: TGCGCCAGCAGCTTGGCCCTAGGGCGGGGGGTGTCAGCGCAGTTCTTC. Its protein is CASSLALGRGVSAQFF.

The sample holds one count of this clone. The chain couples TRBV9 to TRBJ1-5, with D uncertain. Trimming took off 2 bases at V and 5 bases at J, with 14 bases between the two ends. The CDR3 has 15 amino acids. CDR1 and CDR2 from the germline V gene are SGDLS and YYNGEE. CDR3: CASSVSPQTDQPQHF. The CDR3 DNA is TGTGCCAGCAGCGTTAGCCCGCAGACTGATCAGCCCCAGCATTTT.

The rearrangement joins TRBV14 to TRBJ1-1; D is uncertain. Germline V gene sequence: CDR1 SGHDN, CDR2 FVKESK. The CDR3 is 14 residues long. The germline V and J ends were trimmed by 4 bases and 5 bases, with 14 bases remaining between them. The CDR3 spells CASSPSAEVTEAFF. The CDR3 region has the DNA TGTGCCAGCAGCCCCTCCGCGGAGGTAACTGAAGCTTTCTTT. The whole variable domain, filled in from reference TRBV14 and TRBJ1-1, reads EAGVTQFPSHSVIEKGQTVTLRCDPISGHDNLYWYRRVMGKEIKFLLHFVKESKQDESGMPNNRFLAERTGGTYSTLKVQPAELEDSGVYFCASSPSAEVTEAFFGQGTRLTVV.

The chain has TRBV9 and TRBJ1-1; D is unclear. Between the trimmed V and J ends, which lost 3 bases and 5 bases, there was a span of 14 bases. Germline CDR1 SGDLS, CDR2 YYNGEE. The length of the CDR3 is 14 residues. The CDR3 DNA reads as TGTGCCAGCAGCGAAGTGGGCCCCAAGACTGAAGCTTTCTTT. It yields the protein CASSEVGPKTEAFF.

In DNA form, the CDR3 reads TGCGCCAGCAGCCTCTTAATAGCGCCGGGACAGAGACACAATGAGCAGTTCTTC. It encodes CASSLLIAPGQRHNEQFF. The chain couples TRBV4-1 to TRBJ2-1, with 7 positions matching TRBD1. The CDR3 has 18 residues. Germline-derived CDR1 and CDR2 are MGHRA and YSYEKL. V lost 4 bases, J lost 5 bases, and 17 bases stayed unmatched.

As DNA, the CDR3 is TGTGCCAGCAGCCAAGATCAGGACCCTAGCACAGATACGCAGTATTTT. It is translated as CASSQDQDPSTDTQYF. The chain uses TRBV3-1 (or the pseudogene TRBV3-2) and TRBJ2-3; D gene uncertain. V was cut by 0 bases and J by 0 bases, with 10 bases left in between. Germline V CDR1 and CDR2: LGHDT, YNNKEL (reference sequence). The CDR3 is 16 residues long.

The genes are TRBV10-2 and TRBJ2-5; no firm D call. The CDR3 has 14 amino acids. CDR1 is WSHSY and CDR2 is SAAADI in the germline V gene. Trimming cost V 4 bases and J 1 base, with 10 bases left between them. In DNA form, the CDR3 reads TGCGCCAGCAGTGTGGTTGGTAGCCAAGAGACCCAGTACTTC. Residues: CASSVVGSQETQYF.

This chain links TRBV7-8 with TRBJ2-1, with 7 bases fitting TRBD2. This CDR3 region has 14 residues. V was clipped by 6 bases and J by 2 bases; unmatched bases: 4. Germline V CDR1 and CDR2: SGHVS, FQNEAQ. CDR3 sequence: CASRMGGTYNEQFF. The CDR3 DNA sequence: TGTGCCAGCAGGATGGGGGGGACCTACAATGAGCAGTTCTTC.